The rows below give T cell receptor beta chains drawn from one sample of a study of blood T cell repertoires in COVID-19. TCRdb's copy holds only in-frame clones and misses some; the assay was immunoSEQ multiplex PCR. The data hold 55,000 to 80,000 clones, with 74% observed a single time. Sequenced material: peripheral blood. The receptors originated from a woman older than 75 with acute or convalescent COVID-19. Both conserved end residues are trimmed from each CDR3. Fields, in order: CDR3 protein, J gene, V gene.

CDR3: ASTSGTGFYNEQF
J: TRBJ2-1
V: TRBV7-8

CDR3: ASSPGDRGLSSEKLF
J: TRBJ1-4
V: TRBV7-9

CDR3: ASSVEYSYEQY
J: TRBJ2-7
V: TRBV9

CDR3: ASEGHFNYGYT
J: TRBJ1-2
V: TRBV6-5

CDR3: SVRTGGAYEQY
J: TRBJ2-7
V: TRBV29-1

CDR3: ATRDSGLAGNTGELF
J: TRBJ2-2
V: TRBV24-1

CDR3: ASSQAGTGGQQY
J: TRBJ2-7
V: TRBV27

CDR3: ASSPDRGRGYGYT
J: TRBJ1-2
V: TRBV19

CDR3: ASSPPGAGVYEQY
J: TRBJ2-7
V: TRBV14

CDR3: ASSEGRGQPQH
J: TRBJ1-5
V: TRBV6-1

CDR3: ASSLVPVRTEAF
J: TRBJ1-1
V: TRBV7-9

CDR3: AWKRLAGPLANEQF
J: TRBJ2-1
V: TRBV30

CDR3: ASSVGTSGRDNEQF
J: TRBJ2-1
V: TRBV10-1

CDR3: ASSVEPLLAGYYNEQF
J: TRBJ2-1
V: TRBV9

CDR3: ASSRTNDEQF
J: TRBJ2-1
V: TRBV12-3/TRBV12-4

CDR3: ASSNPDRGWGEDQPQH
J: TRBJ1-5
V: TRBV19

CDR3: ASWTSGYNEQF
J: TRBJ2-1
V: TRBV28

CDR3: ASRSTPGQGTNEQY
J: TRBJ2-7
V: TRBV7-3

CDR3: ATSDFTRTGINNEQF
J: TRBJ2-1
V: TRBV24-1

CDR3: ASSVAPELHEQY
J: TRBJ2-7
V: TRBV9

CDR3: ASTRQRGLNSPLH
J: TRBJ1-6
V: TRBV27

CDR3: ASSPSGRAGADTQY
J: TRBJ2-3
V: TRBV5-1

CDR3: AWSGDRGDGYT
J: TRBJ1-2
V: TRBV30

CDR3: AISALTDTQY
J: TRBJ2-3
V: TRBV10-3

CDR3: ASSFYSGVEKLF
J: TRBJ1-4
V: TRBV6-2/TRBV6-3

CDR3: ASSLTGTSGTDTQY
J: TRBJ2-3
V: TRBV4-3

CDR3: ASSARQGRAF
J: TRBJ1-1
V: TRBV28

CDR3: ASSVEPSGVPTGETQY
J: TRBJ2-5
V: TRBV9

CDR3: ASSPTDSPGGEQF
J: TRBJ2-1
V: TRBV18

CDR3: AISVDRVNTEAF
J: TRBJ1-1
V: TRBV10-3

CDR3: ATSRDLGRGETQY
J: TRBJ2-5
V: TRBV15

CDR3: SVARLNEQY
J: TRBJ2-7
V: TRBV29-1

CDR3: ASSLDTGLRGANVLT
J: TRBJ2-6
V: TRBV11-2

CDR3: ASSEAPGLAYEQY
J: TRBJ2-7
V: TRBV6-1

CDR3: ASSGTATNEKLF
J: TRBJ1-4
V: TRBV19

CDR3: ASSSLADNEQF
J: TRBJ2-1
V: TRBV5-1

CDR3: ASSYDIESYEQY
J: TRBJ2-7
V: TRBV6-5

CDR3: ASRSGQSGYT
J: TRBJ1-2
V: TRBV5-4

CDR3: ASSAGQEYNEQF
J: TRBJ2-1
V: TRBV28

CDR3: ASSYSSEGSQETQY
J: TRBJ2-5
V: TRBV6-6

CDR3: ASSEQNTGELF
J: TRBJ2-2
V: TRBV5-1

CDR3: ATSDRGQGGGTDTQY
J: TRBJ2-3
V: TRBV24-1

CDR3: ASSLDGGGSSYEQY
J: TRBJ2-7
V: TRBV7-2

CDR3: ASNMKPRGSGTGELF
J: TRBJ2-2
V: TRBV11-2

CDR3: ASSARTGGLETQY
J: TRBJ2-5
V: TRBV19

CDR3: ASSSRAGSTDTQY
J: TRBJ2-3
V: TRBV28

CDR3: ASSWRGQGAKWKGYT
J: TRBJ1-2
V: TRBV9

CDR3: ASSLGQGETQY
J: TRBJ2-5
V: TRBV11-3

CDR3: ASSADRRVFAF
J: TRBJ1-1
V: TRBV11-2

CDR3: ASGLDRVQPQH
J: TRBJ1-5
V: TRBV12-5